What follows are 28 T cell receptor beta chains derived from one specimen sequenced in a study of T-cell reconstitution after alpha-beta-depleted transplantation in children (dated by TCRdb to the mid-2010s). The library was built by means of PCR. Sequencing was performed on an Illumina HiSeq 2500. Molecular barcoding was employed in the preparation of TCR libraries, with unique molecular identifiers being used to normalize TCRbeta repertoire quantification. The raw public data were reprocessed by TCRdb itself: fastp quality trimming at Q25, MiXCR clonotype calling, in-frame beta chains only. Here each entry gathers all rows of one CDR3 protein and keeps the most common genes and DNA. This sample gives around 120,000 distinct CDR3 sequences in total; 23% of them show up just once. In total, the top ten clones hold under 12% of the sample. The treatment or condition tag for this specimen amounts to: allogeneic hematopoietic cell transplantation with graft depleted of TCRalphabeta T cells and CD19 B cells.

The sample consisted of PBMCs, mostly from graft donor cells, taken 180 days after TCRalphabeta/CD19-depleted stem cell transplant. These receptors came from a male patient under 10 years old who had a stem cell transplant for chronic granulomatous disease, so the T cells may come from the graft donor.

V is TRBV12-3 or TRBV12-4 and J is TRBJ2-2; 11 bases align to TRBD1. The CDR3 is 15 amino acids. Losses at the gene ends were 6 bases for V and 4 bases for J; bases not matched to a gene: 4. The CDR3 coding sequence is TGTGCCAGCAGAACCGGGACAGGGGGCACCGGGGAGCTGTTTTTT. As protein: CASRTGTGGTGELFF.

This clonotype was recorded at least ten times. This chain uses TRBV12-3 or TRBV12-4 with TRBJ2-7; TRBD2 is a possible D gene (6 bases). CDR3 size: 14 residues. Deletions cut 2 bases from V and 2 bases from J, with 10 bases between. CDR3: CASSLSRGTYEQYF. The CDR3 nucleotides read TGTGCCAGCAGTTTAAGTCGGGGGACCTACGAGCAGTACTTC.

This chain uses TRBV15 with TRBJ2-3, with D possibly matching TRBD2 (7 bases). The CDR3 sequence is 15 residues long. V was cut by 5 bases and J by 2 bases, with 14 bases left in between. Germline V gives CDR1 LNHNV, CDR2 YYDKDF (reference sequence). In nucleotides, the CDR3 is TGTGCCACCAGCTCCCTACGGGGGGCCACAGATACGCAGTATTTT. This encodes CATSSLRGATDTQYF. Full variable domain (rest looked up from reference TRBV15 and TRBJ2-3): DAMVIQNPRYQVTQFGKPVTLSCSQTLNHNVMYWYQQKSSQAPKLLFHYYDKDFNNEADTPDNFQSRRPNTSFCFLDIRSPGLGDTAMYLCATSSLRGATDTQYFGPGTRLTVL.

This clonotype has a count of ten or more. This chain joins TRBV12-3 or TRBV12-4 and TRBJ2-5; 8 bases map to TRBD1. The CDR3 has 14 residues. J gave up 6 bases and V 2 bases, and 5 bases lay outside the gene matches. CDR3 protein: CASSLQGAKKTQYF. CDR3 in DNA: TGTGCCAGCAGTTTACAGGGGGCGAAGAAGACCCAGTACTTC.

The V call is TRBV12-3 or TRBV12-4, the J call TRBJ2-5; 9 bases agree with TRBD2. The CDR3 is made up of 15 amino acids. V trimming: 6 bases; J trimming: 3 bases; junction bases outside the gene matches: 8. The CDR3, as DNA: TGTGCCAGCAGCCTCAGCGGGGGGATCAAAGAGACCCAGTACTTC. Amino acids: CASSLSGGIKETQYF.

This clonotype was observed a few times. V is TRBV12-3 or TRBV12-4 and J is TRBJ2-3; the D is unclear. CDR3 length: 16 amino acids. V shed 3 bases and J shed 3 bases, with 16 bases lying between them. CDR3 nucleotides: TGTGCCAGCAGTTTTCAGGCGCGGACGGCGACAGATACGCAGTATTTT. It specifies CASSFQARTATDTQYF.

This clonotype was recorded at least ten times. V usage is TRBV4-2 and J usage is TRBJ1-6; D unresolved. The CDR3 contains 12 residues. Germline-derived CDR1 and CDR2 are LGHNA and YNFKEQ. The V gene lost 1 base and the J gene lost 10 bases, with 5 bases spanning the gap. The CDR3 protein is CASSQGGSPLHF. CDR3 nucleotide sequence: TGTGCCAGCAGCCAAGGTGGCTCACCCCTCCACTTT.

At least ten counts were recorded for this clonotype. This chain connects TRBV7-2 to TRBJ2-3; possibly TRBD1 or TRBD2 for D (6 bases each). CDR1 is SGHTA, CDR2 FQGNSA, per germline. The V and J ends lost 5 bases and 9 bases respectively, with 15 bases between them. The CDR3 runs 13 residues. CDR3 DNA sequence: TGTGCCAGCAGCACTAGGATGGGGGGCACGCAGTATTTT. Translation: CASSTRMGGTQYF.

This chain connects TRBV4-1 to TRBJ2-7, with 7 bases lining up with TRBD1. CDR1 is MGHRA, CDR2 YSYEKL, per germline. V lost 4 bases to trimming and J lost 5 bases; unmatched junction nucleotides: 8. The length of the CDR3 is 14 residues. Written as DNA, the CDR3 is TGCGCCAGCAGCCCTTTGACAGGGAGAGACGAGCAGTACTTC. This codes for CASSPLTGRDEQYF.

This clonotype was counted ten times or more. The rearrangement uses TRBV2 and TRBJ1-3, with D hard to call. Looked up from germline, CDR1 is SNHLY and CDR2 is FYNNEI. V was shortened by 7 bases and J by 0 bases, with 13 bases between the two germline ends. There are 15 residues in the CDR3. For the CDR3, the DNA is TGTGCCAGCAAGTCAAGCCCCAGCTCTGGAAACACCATATATTTT. Amino acids: CASKSSPSSGNTIYF.

The rearrangement links TRBV27 to TRBJ1-1, with 8 bases identical to TRBD1. The CDR3 has 13 amino acids. Germline loops: CDR1 MNHEY, CDR2 SMNVEV (reference sequence). V shed 5 bases, J shed 5 bases, and the junction held 4 bases outside the gene matches. The CDR3 sequence is CASSRRTGTEAFF. The CDR3 DNA follows: TGTGCCAGCAGTCGAAGGACAGGGACTGAAGCTTTCTTT.

The rearrangement uses TRBV4-2 and TRBJ1-4, with a possible D match to TRBD1 (5 bases). This CDR3 spans 18 amino acids. The germline CDR1 and CDR2 sequences are LGHNA and YNFKEQ. V was clipped by 0 bases and J by 0 bases, with 14 bases between them. The CDR3 sequence is CASSQDGWTIATNEKLFF. CDR3 nucleotide sequence: TGTGCCAGCAGCCAAGATGGTTGGACAATCGCAACTAATGAAAAACTGTTTTTT.

The chain carries TRBV20-1 and TRBJ2-3; 7 positions agree with TRBD1. CDR1 is DFQATT, CDR2 SNEGSKA, per germline (reference sequence). J lost 4 bases, V lost 3 bases, and 7 bases had no gene match. CDR3 size: 14 residues. CDR3 protein: CSASNRGESDTQYF. DNA for the CDR3: TGCAGTGCTAGCAACAGGGGAGAATCAGATACGCAGTATTTT.

This clonotype was found a few times. The chain is built from TRBV20-1 and TRBJ2-2; D is tentatively TRBD1 or TRBD2 (5 bases each). The germline CDR1 and CDR2 sequences are DFQATT and SNEGSKA (reference sequence). V lost 0 bases to trimming and J lost 1 base, with 12 bases between them. This CDR3 region has 16 residues. The CDR3 spells CSARDVRGLNTGELFF. In DNA form, the CDR3 reads TGCAGTGCTAGAGATGTGAGGGGCCTGAACACCGGGGAGCTGTTTTTT.

The chain combines TRBV12-3 or TRBV12-4 with TRBJ2-7; TRBD2 matches at 7 bases. J gave up 7 bases and V 3 bases, and 9 bases lay outside the gene matches. The CDR3 extends over 14 amino acids. CDR3 region: CASSFGGKGMEQYF. The CDR3 bases are TGTGCCAGCAGTTTCGGGGGGAAAGGTATGGAGCAGTACTTC.

The table lists this clonotype with many counts. The chain uses TRBV12-3 or TRBV12-4 and TRBJ1-5; 9 bases are shared with TRBD1. V lost 5 bases to trimming and J lost 7 bases; unmatched junction nucleotides: 6. This CDR3 is built from 14 residues. The CDR3 DNA is TGTGCCAGCAGTCCCGGGACAGGGATCCAGCCCCAGCATTTT. This codes for CASSPGTGIQPQHF.

In its sample, this clonotype was seen a few times. The chain carries TRBV4-3 and TRBJ1-1; no clear D. Germline V gene sequence: CDR1 LGHNA, CDR2 YSLEER. CDR3 length: 13 residues. The V and J ends lost 1 base and 9 bases respectively, with 12 bases between them. CDR3 in DNA: TGCGCCAGCAGCCAAGGGAGGCCCGGGCAAGCTTTCTTT. Protein product: CASSQGRPGQAFF.

The V gene is TRBV5-6, the J gene TRBJ2-1; the match to TRBD1 covers 12 bases. With 3 bases clipped from V and 9 bases from J, the junction kept 7 bases outside the gene matches. CDR3 length equals 15 residues. Per germline, CDR1 SGHDT and CDR2 YYEEEE. The CDR3 nucleotides read TGTGCCAGCAGCTGGCACTCGGGACAGGGGGCTGAGCAGTTCTTC. Residues: CASSWHSGQGAEQFF.

This clonotype has a count of ten or more. V gene TRBV20-1 combines with J gene TRBJ2-5, with 11 bases matching TRBD2. The CDR3 totals 16 residues. V dropped 5 bases and J dropped 2; count of bases not matched to a gene: 10. CDR1 is DFQATT and CDR2 is SNEGSKA in the germline V gene (reference sequence). The CDR3 nucleotides read TGCAGTGCTCGTAATAGCGGGAGGGCTAAACAAGAGACCCAGTACTTC. It yields the protein CSARNSGRAKQETQYF.

V and J are TRBV5-1 and TRBJ2-7; 7 nucleotides agree with TRBD2. The germline gives CDR1 SGHRS, CDR2 YFSETQ. The CDR3 covers 15 residues. V lost 4 bases, J lost 0 bases, and 7 bases stayed unmatched. This CDR3 is CASSRPTGGSYEQYF. The CDR3 region has the DNA TGCGCCAGCAGCCGCCCAACGGGAGGCTCCTACGAGCAGTACTTC.

This clonotype has at least ten counts. V usage is TRBV6-9 and J usage is TRBJ2-7; TRBD1 aligns across 9 bases. Per germline, CDR1 MNHGY and CDR2 SVAAGI. The CDR3 extends over 15 amino acids. V shed 0 bases and J 4 bases; nucleotides not matched to a gene: 4. The DNA of the CDR3 is TGTGCCAGCAGTTATTCGACAGGGGGTACTTACGAGCAGTACTTC. This translates into CASSYSTGGTYEQYF.

This sequence joins TRBV7-2 and TRBJ1-6; D is uncertain. The CDR3 totals 14 residues. Trimming shortened V by 1 base and J by 10 bases, and 11 bases separated the two germline ends. Germline CDR1 and CDR2: SGHTA and FQGNSA. This chain's CDR3 is CASSLVWPQSPLHF. CDR3 DNA sequence: TGTGCCAGCAGCTTAGTATGGCCCCAATCACCCCTCCACTTT.

This clonotype was seen more than once but under ten times. This chain joins TRBV4-2 and TRBJ2-1; 7 bases are shared with TRBD2. The CDR3 sequence is 15 residues long. V was clipped by 1 base and J by 1 base; unmatched bases: 1. Germline V lookup: CDR1 LGHNA, CDR2 YNFKEQ. CDR3 in amino acids: CASSQVAGSYNEQFF. The CDR3 bases are TGTGCCAGCAGCCAAGTAGCGGGTTCCTACAATGAGCAGTTCTTC.

The table lists this clonotype with many counts. This chain links TRBV5-1 with TRBJ1-6, with D tentatively TRBD1 (5 bases). CDR1 is SGHRS, CDR2 YFSETQ, per germline. The CDR3 loop spans 16 amino acids. V was pared by 0 bases and J by 9 bases, with 16 bases between. CDR3 DNA sequence: TGCGCCAGCAGCTTGGCGTTTTCAGGGTCGGGTTCACCCCTCCACTTT. This translates into CASSLAFSGSGSPLHF.

This chain uses TRBV10-2 with TRBJ1-1; 7 nucleotides line up with TRBD1. The V gene's germline CDR1 is WSHSY and CDR2 SAAADI. This CDR3 spans 15 amino acids. J lost 1 base, V lost 5 bases, and 7 bases had no gene match. CDR3 nucleotide sequence: TGCGCCAGCAGTCCTGTACAGGGGACGAACACTGAAGCTTTCTTT. Translated, it gives CASSPVQGTNTEAFF.

The V and J genes are TRBV27 and TRBJ1-6, with a tentative D call TRBD1 (5 bases). The CDR3 runs 15 residues. Germline CDR1 and CDR2: MNHEY and SMNVEV (reference sequence). Trimming stripped 1 base from V and 9 bases from J, with 13 bases between. CDR3 coding DNA: TGTGCCAGCAGTTTATTTTCTGGGGCAAGTTCACCCCTCCACTTT. Encoded protein: CASSLFSGASSPLHF.

This clonotype was detected only a few times. The CDR3 DNA is TGTGCCACCAGTCCGTATGGAGATACGCAGTATTTT. Its translation: CATSPYGDTQYF. The V call is TRBV24-1, the J call TRBJ2-3; D ambiguous. The CDR3 consists of 12 residues. Germline values: CDR1 KGHDR, CDR2 SFDVKD. Trimming left V 6 bases short and J 5 bases short, with 8 bases between.

The V gene is TRBV20-1, the J gene TRBJ1-2; 7 nucleotides match TRBD1. The V and J ends lost 6 bases and 9 bases, in that order; junction bases with no gene match: 7. CDR1 is DFQATT and CDR2 is SNEGSKA in the germline V gene (reference sequence). This CDR3 is built from 11 residues. CDR3 loop: CSAVDRFSYTF. The CDR3 DNA reads TGCAGTGCAGTGGACAGGTTTAGCTACACCTTC.